The T cell receptor beta chain described here comes from a study of blood T cell repertoires in COVID-19. The CDR3 is made up of 15 amino acids. J was trimmed by 5 bases and V by 10 bases; bases with no gene match: 11. Germline values: CDR1 KGHDR, CDR2 SFDVKD. Profiled with immunoSEQ multiplex PCR; TCRdb holds only in-frame clones, not every one. The repertoire includes approximately 200,000 clones, 75% to 90% of them detected once, and roughly 3% sits in the top ten. Sequenced input: PBMCs or T cells enriched from blood (not recorded which). The genes are TRBV24-1 and TRBJ2-3, with 10 bases lining up with TRBD2. The clonotype was recovered from a woman aged 18-29 years in a cohort exposed to, infected with or recovered from COVID-19 (not recorded which). The CDR3 spells CATSPPSGGVDTQYF. Here the CDR3 DNA reads TGTGCCACGAGTCCCCCTAGCGGGGGAGTAGATACGCAGTATTTT.